The TCR beta chain described here comes from a study of PD-L1 blockade in urothelial cancer. Study-level information: Between 0 and 3 prior chemotherapy regimens had been given to patients. The study recovered a median of roughly 140,000 T cells per blood sample.

Study results and limitations: By 3 weeks, tumor-associated blood clones had expanded more in durable-benefit patients.

Points on this clone: Its matching antigen is unknown.

Time point indicated: pretreatment peripheral blood. A total of 1 to 8 samples per patient were collected pretreatment and on-treatment. Produced via immunoSEQ multiplex PCR; TCRdb's table is partial and in-frame only. The table has over 35,000 clones, 91% seen once; the top ten hold around 11%. Germline assignment: CDR1 MGHDK and CDR2 SYGVNS. V lost 4 bases and J 0 bases, leaving 10 bases between the germline ends. The CDR3 is 16 amino acids. Source: PBMCs, taken around atezolizumab (anti-PD-L1) treatment. The V call is TRBV25-1, the J call TRBJ2-6; the D is unclear. This TCR was recovered from a woman aged 55-75 years with urothelial cancer. CDR3 sequence (DNA): TGTGCCAGCAGTGTCGGGTCCCGCTCTGGGGCCAACGTCCTGACTTTC. This encodes CASSVGSRSGANVLTF. Full variable domain (missing parts from reference TRBV25-1 and TRBJ2-6): EADIYQTPRYLVIGTGKKITLECSQTMGHDKMYWYQQDPGMELHLIHYSYGVNSTEKGDLSSESTVSRIRTEHFPLTLESARPSHTSQYLCASSVGSRSGANVLTFGAGSRLTVL.